The 28 T cell receptor beta chains given below trace back to one sample, sequenced in a study of blood T cell repertoires in COVID-19. Sequencing was performed with immunoSEQ multiplex PCR; in TCRdb, only in-frame clones are kept and a portion is missing. The table records about 150,000 clones, 84% of them present only once. The specimen sequenced was PBMCs or T cells enriched from blood (not recorded which). These receptors all come from a woman aged 45-59 years who had been exposed to COVID-19.

In nucleotides, the CDR3 is TGTGCCAGCGGGGGGAACCTCCAAGAGACCCAGTACTTC. Translation gives CASGGNLQETQYF. The chain couples TRBV9 to TRBJ2-5; TRBD2 is a possible D gene (6 bases). V lost 7 bases and J lost 1, with 11 bases in between. This CDR3 has 13 residues. CDR1 SGDLS and CDR2 YYNGEE come from the germline V gene.

The chain joins TRBV18 to TRBJ2-7, with D possibly being TRBD2 (7 bases). CDR1 is KGHSH, CDR2 LQKENI, per germline. This CDR3 is built from 14 residues. The germline V and J ends were trimmed by 3 bases and 3 bases, with 12 bases remaining between them. The CDR3 DNA reads as TGTGCCAGCTCACCTTCGGGGGGCCTCTACGAGCAGTACTTC. Protein product: CASSPSGGLYEQYF.

CDR3 loop: CASSPLAGADSSTDTQYF. The CDR3 DNA sequence: TGTGCCAGCAGTCCACTAGCGGGGGCCGACTCTAGCACAGATACGCAGTATTTT. The genes are TRBV2 and TRBJ2-3; 11 nucleotides match TRBD2. CDR1 is SNHLY, CDR2 FYNNEI, per germline. This CDR3 has 18 residues. Trimming cost V 5 bases and J 0 bases; bases outside gene matches: 10.

The chain uses TRBV11-2 and TRBJ2-5, with D maybe TRBD1 (8 bases). The CDR3 has 16 amino acids. Germline CDR1 SGHAT, CDR2 FQNNGV. V was trimmed by 5 bases and J by 3 bases, leaving 19 bases between them. CDR3 DNA: TGTGCCAGCAGCCCGAGAAGGACAGGGAGGGAAGAGACCCAGTACTTC. It specifies CASSPRRTGREETQYF.

This clone was found once. The chain recombines TRBV6-2 or TRBV6-3 with TRBJ1-2; 7 nucleotides align to TRBD1. The J segment lost 7 bases and the V segment lost 0 bases, leaving 8 bases of the junction unmatched. This CDR3 region has 15 residues. Germline V gives CDR1 MNHEY, CDR2 SVGEGT. CDR3 DNA sequence: TGTGCCAGCAGTTACTCCCCGACAGGGATTTCTGGCTACACCTTC. This sequence encodes CASSYSPTGISGYTF.

The chain uses TRBV6-5 and TRBJ1-2; a weak D match, TRBD1 (5 bases). Germline V lookup: CDR1 MNHEY, CDR2 SVGAGI. Deletions cut 11 bases from V and 4 bases from J, with 23 bases between. The CDR3 runs 15 residues. The CDR3 nucleotides read TGTGCCGGCACCCCACTCCAAACAGGCCCCTATGGCTACACCTTC. Amino acid sequence: CAGTPLQTGPYGYTF.

The chain carries TRBV19 and TRBJ2-5, with D possibly matching TRBD2 (6 bases). V lost 6 bases, J lost 5 bases, and 13 bases lay in between. Per germline, CDR1 LNHDA and CDR2 SQIVND (reference sequence). The CDR3 runs to 13 residues. The CDR3, as DNA: TGTGCCAGTAGGACACTTGGGGGGGAGACCCAGTACTTC. Its protein product is CASRTLGGETQYF.

The chain links TRBV6-5 to TRBJ1-2; no clear D gene. Germline lookup yields CDR1 MNHEY and CDR2 SVGAGI. The CDR3 has 15 residues. Trimming shortened V by 0 bases and J by 3 bases, and 11 bases separated the two germline ends. CDR3 region: CASSYSQPTHYGYTF. CDR3 sequence (DNA): TGTGCCAGCAGTTACTCACAGCCGACCCACTATGGCTACACCTTC.

This sequence joins TRBV6-2 or TRBV6-3 and TRBJ2-3; D uncertain. The V and J ends lost 2 bases and 0 bases respectively, with 15 bases between them. CDR1 is MNHEY, CDR2 SVGEGT, per germline. The CDR3 totals 17 residues. The CDR3 DNA reads TGTGCCAGCAGTTACCAACTCCGACAAATAAGCACAGATACGCAGTATTTT. It yields the protein CASSYQLRQISTDTQYF.

This chain links TRBV4-1 with TRBJ2-5, with 13 nucleotides matching TRBD2. The CDR3 has 15 amino acids. Germline V lookup: CDR1 MGHRA, CDR2 YSYEKL. The V segment lost 3 bases and the J segment 7 bases; nucleotides outside the gene matches: 5. The CDR3 coding sequence is TGCGCCAGCAGCCATGGACTAGCGGGGGATGGGACCCAGTACTTC. It translates to CASSHGLAGDGTQYF.

This clone was seen once. This sequence joins TRBV5-4 and TRBJ2-7; 9 positions match TRBD2. CDR1 and CDR2 from the germline V gene are SGHNT and YYREEE (reference sequence). The CDR3 is made up of 15 amino acids. Unmatched junction bases numbered 3, after V lost 0 bases and J lost 2 bases. CDR3 sequence reads: CASSLDPSGAYEQYF. The CDR3 DNA follows: TGTGCCAGCAGCTTGGATCCTAGCGGGGCCTACGAGCAGTACTTC. Looking up the rest from reference TRBV5-4 and TRBJ2-7 gives the full variable domain: ETGVTQSPTHLIKTRGQQVTLRCSSQSGHNTVSWYQQALGQGPQFIFQYYREEENGRGNFPPRFSGLQFPNYSSELNVNALELDDSALYLCASSLDPSGAYEQYFGPGTRLTVT.

The chain couples TRBV11-3 to TRBJ1-5, with 7 bases matching TRBD1. The CDR3 length is 18 residues. V lost 3 bases, J lost 5 bases, and 16 bases stayed unmatched. The germline V gene encodes CDR1 SGHNT and CDR2 YENEEA. CDR3 residues: CASSLVRWVRGSDQPQHF. In nucleotides, the CDR3 is TGTGCCAGCAGCTTGGTGAGATGGGTCAGGGGGTCGGATCAGCCCCAGCATTTT.

The chain employs TRBV19 and TRBJ2-2; D gene ambiguous. CDR3 length equals 14 residues. Trimming left V 3 bases short and J 7 bases short, with 12 bases between. Germline V CDR1 and CDR2: LNHDA, SQIVND (reference sequence). For the CDR3, the DNA is TGTGCCAGTAGTATTGTGGGTTCGGGCGGGGAGCTGTTTTTT. Protein product: CASSIVGSGGELFF.

The rearrangement links TRBV29-1 to TRBJ1-5; D may be TRBD1 (5 bases). The CDR3 covers 14 residues. The V gene's germline CDR1 is SQVTM and CDR2 ANQGSEA. The V and J ends lost 0 bases and 6 bases respectively, with 12 bases between them. In DNA, the CDR3 is TGCAGCGTTGAAGAGCGGGGGGTAGGTCAGCCCCAGCATTTT. This gives the protein CSVEERGVGQPQHF.

CDR3: CASSQVLKETQYF. CDR3 DNA: TGCGCCAGCAGCCAAGTACTAAAAGAGACCCAGTACTTC. The rearrangement uses TRBV4-1 and TRBJ2-5, with D uncertain. Germline lookup yields CDR1 MGHRA and CDR2 YSYEKL. Trimming stripped 1 base from V and 3 bases from J, with 6 bases between. The CDR3 is made up of 13 amino acids.

The V call is TRBV6-4, the J call TRBJ2-2; maybe TRBD2 (6 bases). Germline assignment: CDR1 MRHNA and CDR2 SNTAGT. V lost 0 bases and J 13 bases, leaving 12 bases between the germline ends. CDR3 length equals 13 residues. The CDR3 sequence: CASSDSEGSRLFF. The CDR3 DNA reads TGTGCCAGCAGTGACTCGGAGGGCTCGAGGCTGTTTTTT.

This chain uses TRBV18 with TRBJ2-4; perhaps TRBD1 as D (5 bases). This CDR3 region has 14 residues. Germline V gene data show CDR1 as KGHSH and CDR2 as LQKENI. V gave up 3 bases and J gave up 2 bases, with 8 bases separating them. The CDR3 loop reads CASSPQGTKNIQYF. The CDR3 DNA reads TGTGCCAGCTCACCCCAGGGTACCAAAAACATTCAGTACTTC.

The chain couples TRBV6-2 or TRBV6-3 to TRBJ2-5; D gene ambiguous. V shed 5 bases and J shed 2 bases, with 3 bases lying between them. This CDR3 has 11 residues. From germline, CDR1 is MNHEY and CDR2 SVGEGT. The CDR3 region has the DNA TGTGCCAGCAGTCGGCAAGAGACCCAGTACTTC. This encodes CASSRQETQYF.

This clone was observed once. V is TRBV11-3 and J is TRBJ2-3; TRBD1 matches at 11 bases. CDR3 length: 15 residues. J gave up 5 bases and V 3 bases, and 4 bases lay outside the gene matches. Germline V gene data show CDR1 as SGHNT and CDR2 as YENEEA. The CDR3 here is CASSLGQGVEDTQYF. As DNA, the CDR3 is TGTGCCAGCAGCTTGGGACAGGGGGTAGAAGATACGCAGTATTTT.

The V call is TRBV7-2, the J call TRBJ2-7, with 12 bases identical to TRBD1. The J segment lost 6 bases and the V segment lost 5 bases, leaving 11 bases of the junction unmatched. CDR3 length equals 16 residues. CDR1 SGHTA and CDR2 FQGNSA come from the germline V gene. Here the CDR3 DNA reads TGTGCCAGCAGCCCCCGGTGGGGGACAGGGGGCACCGAGCAGTACTTC. It encodes CASSPRWGTGGTEQYF.

The V call is TRBV9, the J call TRBJ2-2; 12 bases align to TRBD2. The CDR3 sequence is 19 residues long. Germline-derived CDR1 and CDR2 are SGDLS and YYNGEE. J gave up 5 bases and V 0 bases, and 11 bases lay outside the gene matches. For the CDR3, the DNA is TGTGCCAGCAGCGTAGCTCCCCAGGCTAGCGGGAGGGGAACCGGGGAGCTGTTTTTT. Amino acids: CASSVAPQASGRGTGELFF.

The V gene is TRBV7-2, the J gene TRBJ1-2, with D perhaps matching TRBD1 (6 bases). Per germline, CDR1 SGHTA and CDR2 FQGNSA. Trimming left V 5 bases short and J 0 bases short, with 13 bases between. The CDR3 has 15 residues. The CDR3 region has the DNA TGTGCCAGCAGCCCCCCGGCAGGGGCTAACTATGGCTACACCTTC. It specifies CASSPPAGANYGYTF.

The chain uses TRBV5-1 and TRBJ1-2; 7 nucleotides match TRBD1. Unmatched junction bases numbered 3, after V lost 4 bases and J lost 3 bases. There are 13 residues in the CDR3. The V gene's germline CDR1 is SGHRS and CDR2 YFSETQ. The CDR3 DNA follows: TGCGCCAGCAGCCTCGGGACAGACTATGGCTACACCTTC. It specifies CASSLGTDYGYTF.

In DNA form, the CDR3 reads TGCGCCAGCGGTGCCCTCCGGCAGGGGGATTCACCCCTCCACTTT. It yields the protein CASGALRQGDSPLHF. V is TRBV5-1 and J is TRBJ1-6, with TRBD1 matching over 7 bases. V was pared by 7 bases and J by 8 bases, with 12 bases of the junction left unmatched. This CDR3 comprises 15 residues. Germline lookup yields CDR1 SGHRS and CDR2 YFSETQ.

As DNA, the CDR3 is TGCAGCTCACTAGGTGGTAGCGGGGCGCAAAACATTCAGTACTTC. Its translation is CSSLGGSGAQNIQYF. This chain links TRBV29-1 with TRBJ2-4; 8 nucleotides match TRBD2. CDR3 length equals 15 residues. V gave up 8 bases and J gave up 5 bases; unmatched junction bases: 14. Germline lookup yields CDR1 SQVTM and CDR2 ANQGSEA. Complete variable domain (other parts from reference TRBV29-1 and TRBJ2-4): SAVISQKPSRDICQRGTSLTIQCQVDSQVTMMFWYRQQPGQSLTLIATANQGSEATYESGFVIDKFPISRPNLTFSTLTVSNMSPEDSSIYLCSSLGGSGAQNIQYFGAGTRLSVL.

The V call is TRBV5-6, the J call TRBJ2-5, with 9 bases that match TRBD1. Trimming removed 4 bases from V and 1 base from J; junction bases left unmatched: 5. The CDR3 contains 15 residues. Per the germline V gene, CDR1 is SGHDT and CDR2 is YYEEEE. CDR3 amino acids: CASSEWDRAQETQYF. The CDR3 DNA follows: TGTGCCAGCAGCGAATGGGACAGGGCCCAAGAGACCCAGTACTTC.

Only one count was recorded for this clone. The J gene is TRBJ2-1, the V gene TRBV15, with 10 bases matching TRBD2. Germline CDR1 LNHNV, CDR2 YYDKDF (reference sequence). This CDR3 comprises 15 residues. V lost 6 bases and J lost 9; bases outside the gene matches: 11. The CDR3 DNA follows: TGTGCCACCAGGTGGGGATCTAGCGGGAGTGGTGAGCAGTTCTTC. Amino acids: CATRWGSSGSGEQFF.

The V gene is TRBV19, the J gene TRBJ2-7; TRBD1 is a possible D gene (8 bases). The CDR3 contains 15 residues. The germline V gene has CDR1 LNHDA and CDR2 SQIVND (reference sequence). The V and J ends lost 5 bases and 4 bases respectively, with 18 bases between them. The CDR3 bases are TGTGCCAGTAGTCCCCGACAGGGGAGGGAATACGAGCAGTACTTC. Amino acids: CASSPRQGREYEQYF.